This TCR beta chain was captured in a study of T cell responses to AZD1222 COVID-19 vaccine. TCRdb's copy holds only in-frame clones and misses some; the assay was immunoSEQ multiplex PCR. The repertoire consists of more than 85,000 clones, with approximately 92% occurring once and the leading ten covering about 2.5%. Comments on this clone: No antigen is known for it.

Pooling was applied to second doses at about 4 or about 12 weeks. CDR3 length: 13 amino acids. The V gene's germline CDR1 is KGHDR and CDR2 SFDVKD. The junction had 0 bases not matched to a gene; V was cut back by 4 bases and J by 2 bases. Notes on the study in general: It should be noted that donors were predominantly white British and more often female, and clonal diversity was possibly underestimated. At baseline, just five or six AZD1222 recipients tested seropositive. Increased Spike-specific TCR breadth and depth were observed after two AZD1222 doses.

The chain links TRBV24-1 to TRBJ1-2, with TRBD1 matching 7 bases. The TCR originated in an adult who received the AZD1222 COVID-19 vaccine. This sample comprised peripheral blood, obtained 28 days after the second AZD1222 dose. CDR3 sequence reads: CATSEQGNYGYTF. The CDR3 region has the DNA TGTGCCACCAGTGAACAGGGGAACTATGGCTACACCTTC.